Below, 13 T cell receptor beta chains from the same sample are listed, as sequenced in a study of Graves' ophthalmopathy and Graves' hyperthyroidism (dated by TCRdb to the late 2010s). TCRdb records Illumina HiSeq 2000 as the sequencer. TCR beta CDR3 regions were amplified from RNA transcripts for repertoire sequencing. The first round of RT-PCR was done with HTBI primers and the Qiagen OneStep RT-PCR kit, and was followed by a second round of multiplex PCR, then size selection and purification. TCRdb passed the public sequencing reads through fastp at Q25 and MiXCR, retaining productive beta sequences. Entries that share a CDR3 protein sequence are merged under the most common genes and DNA. The sample table contains over 150,000 distinct CDR3 sequences; only one count was recorded for roughly 37% of them. Approximately 5.5% of the sample lies in the top ten. Source material: peripheral blood. Source of these receptors: a woman between 35 and 50 years old with Graves' ophthalmopathy. Donor details come from another sample of the same person, matched by shared clones.

This clonotype has ten or more counts. The chain links TRBV6-5 to TRBJ1-1; 7 bases match TRBD1. CDR3 length: 15 amino acids. V gave up 0 bases and J gave up 7 bases; unmatched junction bases: 8. CDR1 MNHEY and CDR2 SVGAGI come from the germline V gene. Written as DNA, the CDR3 is TGTGCCAGCAGTTACTCGAGCGGGACAGCCCTTGAAGCTTTCTTT. Its translation: CASSYSSGTALEAFF.

This clonotype was observed at least ten times. V is TRBV29-1 and J is TRBJ1-5; unclear D gene. This CDR3 contains 13 residues. The germline V gene has CDR1 SQVTM and CDR2 ANQGSEA. V was shortened by 4 bases and J by 0 bases, with 7 bases between the two germline ends. CDR3 in amino acids: CSVGTDSNQPQHF. In nucleotides, the CDR3 is TGCAGCGTTGGGACGGATAGCAATCAGCCCCAGCATTTT. Together with reference TRBV29-1 and TRBJ1-5, the CDR3 gives the full variable domain: SAVISQKPSRDICQRGTSLTIQCQVDSQVTMMFWYRQQPGQSLTLIATANQGSEATYESGFVIDKFPISRPNLTFSTLTVSNMSPEDSSIYLCSVGTDSNQPQHFGDGTRLSIL.

This clonotype is a singleton in its sample. This chain connects TRBV6-1 to TRBJ2-2; weak D call: TRBD1 (6 bases). V lost 7 bases to trimming and J lost 5 bases, with 17 bases between them. Germline V lookup: CDR1 MNHNS, CDR2 SASEGT. The CDR3 runs to 15 residues. CDR3 residues: CASTNQGGITGELFF. The CDR3, as DNA: TGTGCCAGCACTAACCAAGGGGGAATAACCGGGGAGCTGTTTTTT.

The chain is built from TRBV6-2 or TRBV6-3 and TRBJ1-1, with TRBD1 as a possible D gene (6 bases). Germline V gene lookup returns CDR1 MNHEY and CDR2 SVGEGT. The CDR3 totals 11 residues. V was clipped by 6 bases and J by 7 bases, with 9 bases between them. CDR3 residues: CASRDRIEAFF. DNA of the CDR3: TGTGCCAGCAGAGACAGGATTGAAGCTTTCTTT.

The V and J genes are TRBV6-2 or TRBV6-3 and TRBJ2-5; 11 bases match TRBD2. The germline CDR1 and CDR2 sequences are MNHEY and SVGEGT. The CDR3 covers 15 residues. With V trimmed by 2 bases and J by 5 bases, 4 bases remained unmatched. CDR3 sequence reads: CASSYTSGGVETQYF. The CDR3 DNA reads TGTGCCAGCAGTTACACTAGCGGGGGAGTTGAGACCCAGTACTTC.

CDR3 in amino acids: CASSEITGGELFF. CDR3 bases: TGTGCCAGCAGTGAAATTACAGGGGGGGAGCTGTTTTTT. The chain joins TRBV12-3 or TRBV12-4 to TRBJ2-2; perhaps TRBD1 as D (6 bases). The V and J ends lost 5 bases and 8 bases respectively, with 12 bases between them. The CDR3 totals 13 residues.

This clonotype showed up many times. The chain uses TRBV12-3 or TRBV12-4 and TRBJ1-2; D gene uncertain. Trimming cost V 5 bases and J 2 bases, with 15 bases left between them. This CDR3 has 15 amino acids. The CDR3 DNA follows: TGTGCCAGCAGTACATTTCAGCTTACGAACTATGGCTACACCTTC. Its translation: CASSTFQLTNYGYTF.

The table lists this clonotype with many counts. This chain links TRBV6-2 or TRBV6-3 with TRBJ2-4; maybe TRBD2 (6 bases). The CDR3 consists of 17 residues. Per germline, CDR1 MNHEY and CDR2 SVGEGT. V lost 7 bases and J lost 0, with 19 bases in between. This chain's CDR3 is CASTDGGRGGAKNIQYF. The DNA for the CDR3 is TGTGCCAGCACCGACGGGGGTAGAGGAGGAGCCAAAAACATTCAGTACTTC.

CDR3 amino acids: CASSLRMPEQYF. CDR3 nucleotides: TGTGCCAGCAGCTTACGGATGCCGGAGCAGTACTTC. The chain uses TRBV7-2 and TRBJ2-7; D is unresolved. The CDR3 has 12 amino acids. The ends were cut back, 2 bases at V and 7 bases at J, with 9 bases in the middle. Looked up from germline, CDR1 is SGHTA and CDR2 is FQGNSA.

The V gene is TRBV19, the J gene TRBJ2-2, with D perhaps TRBD2 (5 bases). Per germline, CDR1 LNHDA and CDR2 SQIVND (reference sequence). The CDR3 spans 14 residues. Trimming removed 4 bases at V and 4 bases at J, with 10 bases between. DNA of the CDR3: TGTGCCAGTAGTACAAGCCGGGGCACCGGGGAGCTGTTTTTT. Translation gives CASSTSRGTGELFF.

Ten or more counts support this clonotype. V usage is TRBV20-1 and J usage is TRBJ2-7; TRBD2 aligns across 10 bases. This CDR3 has 15 residues. V dropped 5 bases and J dropped 2; count of bases not matched to a gene: 9. Germline assignment: CDR1 DFQATT and CDR2 SNEGSKA (reference sequence). DNA for the CDR3: TGCAGTGCTCCCGAGGTAGCGGGAGGAGCCTACGAGCAGTACTTC. Amino acids: CSAPEVAGGAYEQYF.

Ten or more counts support this clonotype. In DNA, the CDR3 is TGTGCCAGCAGCGCTGACAGGAACACTGAAGCTTTCTTT. This codes for CASSADRNTEAFF. J is TRBJ1-1 and V is TRBV7-3, with D possibly matching TRBD1 (5 bases). V lost 5 bases and J 1 base, leaving 8 bases between the germline ends. Germline lookup yields CDR1 SGHTA and CDR2 FQGTGA. This CDR3 contains 13 residues.

The chain recombines TRBV28 with TRBJ2-5; D is possibly TRBD1 (5 bases). Trimming removed 8 bases at V and 5 bases at J, with 15 bases between. Looked up from germline, CDR1 is MDHEN and CDR2 is SYDVKM. CDR3 length: 13 amino acids. The CDR3 DNA is TGTGCCAGCGGATCTAGGGGTATGGAGACCCAGTACTTC. It codes for CASGSRGMETQYF.